The 2 T cell receptor beta chains below come from one sample, sequenced in a study of blood T cell repertoires in COVID-19. The data were produced by immunoSEQ multiplex PCR, yet TCRdb's version contains in-frame clones alone and is incomplete. Altogether about 210,000 clones are present, 89% being singletons, with the ten largest covering around 4.8%. The material sequenced was peripheral blood. The receptor set was obtained from a woman aged 35 to 49 with acute or convalescent COVID-19.

CDR3 in amino acids: CASRLTGEGYGYTF. DNA of the CDR3: TGTGCCAGCAGGCTGACAGGGGAGGGGTATGGCTACACCTTC. V and J are TRBV5-4 and TRBJ1-2, with TRBD1 identical over 8 bases. Germline V gene lookup returns CDR1 SGHNT and CDR2 YYREEE (reference sequence). The CDR3 consists of 14 residues. V trimming: 5 bases; J trimming: 5 bases; junction bases outside the gene matches: 8.

This chain uses TRBV10-3 with TRBJ2-1; 7 bases fit TRBD1. In germline, CDR1 is ENHRY, CDR2 SYGVKD. The CDR3 loop spans 15 amino acids. The V segment lost 3 bases and the J segment 0 bases; nucleotides outside the gene matches: 2. The CDR3: CAISDRDSSYNEQFF. Here the CDR3 DNA reads TGTGCCATCAGTGATCGGGACAGCTCCTACAATGAGCAGTTCTTC.